This is a list of T cell receptor beta chains from one sample in a study of CD8+ T cells in alopecia areata. The repertoire was sequenced with immunoSEQ multiplex PCR; TCRdb's copy has only in-frame clones and lacks some. The table includes under 250,000 clones, about three fifths detected once. Sequenced material: CD4+ T cells sorted from blood, taken at week 4, from a patient treated with tofacitinib. All receptors come from a human donor with alopecia areata. Each CDR3 is given with its conserved first and last residue. A D gene is named only where the DNA matches it firmly. Part of the rows lack a size; the others show once, few, many or a class for expanded clones.

>NA|TRBJ1-1|few|TRBV29-1
CSVRGQTMNTEAFF
TGCAGCGTTAGGGGACAAACCATGAACACTGAAGCTTTCTTT
>NA|TRBJ1-2|NA|TRBV25-1
CASSESPDWGGYTF
TGTGCCAGCAGTGAAAGCCCGGACTGGGGTGGCTACACCTTC
>NA|TRBJ1-1|NA|TRBV29-1
CSVVRLLRDTEAFF
TGCAGCGTTGTCAGGCTCCTGCGAGACACTGAAGCTTTCTTT
>NA|TRBJ2-1|once|TRBV27
CASRISGRYSNEQFF
TGTGCCAGCAGGATATCGGGACGCTACTCTAATGAGCAGTTCTTC
>NA|TRBJ2-1|NA|TRBV6-5
CASSPGTRGNEQFF
TGTGCCAGCAGCCCGGGGACTCGGGGCAATGAGCAGTTCTTC
>NA|TRBJ2-7|NA|TRBV4-1
CASSHPGTGYEQYF
TGCGCCAGCAGCCACCCCGGGACGGGGTACGAGCAGTACTTC
>NA|TRBJ2-7|NA|TRBV29-1
CSVSPGRDEQYF
TGCAGCGTTAGCCCTGGCCGGGACGAGCAGTACTTC
>TRBD1|TRBJ1-1|NA|TRBV2
CASSESTGVGTEAFF
TGTGCCAGCAGTGAATCAACAGGGGTTGGAACTGAAGCTTTCTTT
>NA|TRBJ1-1|once|TRBV29-1
CSARTGLNTEAFF
TGCAGCGCTAGGACGGGCCTGAACACTGAAGCTTTCTTT
>NA|TRBJ1-1|NA|TRBV7-9
CASSSTRAGPLNTEAFF
TGTGCCAGCAGCTCGACACGGGCAGGGCCCTTGAACACTGAAGCTTTCTTT
>TRBD1|TRBJ2-7|few|TRBV27
CASSLRYRTGGDEQYF
TGTGCCAGCAGTTTGAGGTACCGGACAGGGGGCGACGAGCAGTACTTC
>NA|TRBJ2-1|NA|TRBV25-1
CASSTRSSYNEQFF
TGTGCCAGCAGTACTCGAAGCTCCTACAATGAGCAGTTCTTC
>TRBD2|TRBJ2-7|NA|TRBV7-2
CASSDRSGGPGEQYF
TGTGCCAGCAGCGATAGGAGCGGGGGCCCGGGAGAGCAGTACTTC
>NA|TRBJ2-4|NA|TRBV11-3
CASSPRGASKNIQYF
TGTGCCAGCAGCCCGAGAGGGGCCAGCAAAAACATTCAGTACTTC
>TRBD1|TRBJ1-4|NA|TRBV28
CASSPRGPEKLFF
TGTGCCAGCAGCCCAAGGGGGCCTGAAAAACTGTTTTTT
>NA|TRBJ1-1|NA|TRBV7-2
CASRSQGLLNTEAFF
TGTGCCAGCAGATCCCAAGGGCTGCTGAACACTGAAGCTTTCTTT
>TRBD2|TRBJ2-1|NA|TRBV2
CASRLSAGGNEQFF
TGTGCCAGCAGGTTATCAGCGGGGGGAAATGAGCAGTTCTTC
>NA|TRBJ2-4|NA|TRBV7-2
CASSGGRPFVSIQYF
TGTGCCAGCAGCGGGGGCAGACCCTTTGTTAGCATTCAGTACTTC
>NA|TRBJ1-4|NA|TRBV29-1
CSVAGPGEGKLFF
TGCAGCGTTGCAGGGCCGGGCGAAGGAAAACTGTTTTTT
>TRBD1|TRBJ2-2|NA|TRBV29-1
CSVGYGTGSSGELFF
TGCAGCGTTGGGTACGGGACAGGGAGTTCCGGGGAGCTGTTTTTT
>TRBD2|TRBJ2-1|many|TRBV4-3
CASSPFERGGVDEQFF
TGCGCCAGCAGCCCATTCGAGCGGGGGGGCGTAGATGAGCAGTTCTTC
>TRBD1|TRBJ1-5|NA|TRBV2
CASRTDRGRDPPGQPQHF
TGTGCCAGCAGGACGGACAGGGGCCGCGACCCACCTGGTCAGCCCCAGCATTTT
>NA|TRBJ2-7|NA|TRBV10-3
CAISESLSNYEQYF
TGTGCCATCAGTGAGTCGCTCAGCAACTACGAGCAGTACTTC
>TRBD2|TRBJ2-7|many|TRBV10-3
CAISEPTREGPEQYF
TGTGCCATCAGTGAGCCAACTCGGGAGGGGCCCGAGCAGTACTTC
>NA|TRBJ2-1|NA|TRBV4-3
CASKRFYNEQFF
TGCGCCAGCAAAAGGTTCTACAATGAGCAGTTCTTC
>TRBD1|TRBJ1-6|NA|TRBV7-9
CASSQGQFNSPLHF
TGTGCCAGCAGCCAGGGACAGTTTAATTCACCCCTCCACTTT
>TRBD1|TRBJ1-5|NA|TRBV27
CASSLGTGGDQPQHF
TGTGCCAGCAGTTTAGGTACAGGGGGCGATCAGCCCCAGCATTTT
>NA|TRBJ1-1|NA|TRBV7-9
CASSLGGTVNTEAFF
TGTGCCAGCAGCTTAGGCGGGACGGTCAACACTGAAGCTTTCTTT